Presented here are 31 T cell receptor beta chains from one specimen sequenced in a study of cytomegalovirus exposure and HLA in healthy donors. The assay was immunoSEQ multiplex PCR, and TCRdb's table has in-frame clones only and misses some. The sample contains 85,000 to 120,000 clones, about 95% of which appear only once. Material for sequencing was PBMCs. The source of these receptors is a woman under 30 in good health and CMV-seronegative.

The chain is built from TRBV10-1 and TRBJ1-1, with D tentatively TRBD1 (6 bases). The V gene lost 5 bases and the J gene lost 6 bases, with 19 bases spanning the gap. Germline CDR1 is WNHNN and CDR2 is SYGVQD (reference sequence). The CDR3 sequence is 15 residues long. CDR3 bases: TGCGCCAGCAGTACCTCGGACAGCCTCCGTCCTGAAGCTTTCTTT. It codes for CASSTSDSLRPEAFF.

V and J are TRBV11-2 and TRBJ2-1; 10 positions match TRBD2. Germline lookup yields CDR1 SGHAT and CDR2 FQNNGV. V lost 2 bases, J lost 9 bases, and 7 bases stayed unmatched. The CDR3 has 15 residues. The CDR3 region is CASSLSVAGGLEQFF. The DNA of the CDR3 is TGTGCCAGCAGCTTATCGGTAGCGGGAGGCCTTGAGCAGTTCTTC.

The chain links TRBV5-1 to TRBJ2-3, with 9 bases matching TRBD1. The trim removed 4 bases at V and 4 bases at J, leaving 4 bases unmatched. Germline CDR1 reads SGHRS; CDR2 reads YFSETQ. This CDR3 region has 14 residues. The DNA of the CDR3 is TGCGCCAGCAGCCTGGACAGGGGCCCAGATACGCAGTATTTT. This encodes CASSLDRGPDTQYF.

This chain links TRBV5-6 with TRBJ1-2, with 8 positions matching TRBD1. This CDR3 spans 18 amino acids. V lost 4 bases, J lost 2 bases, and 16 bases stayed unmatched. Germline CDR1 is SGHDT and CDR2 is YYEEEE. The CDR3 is CASSPWRGAGGINYGYTF. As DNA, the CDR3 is TGTGCCAGCAGCCCATGGAGGGGGGCAGGGGGCATAAACTATGGCTACACCTTC.

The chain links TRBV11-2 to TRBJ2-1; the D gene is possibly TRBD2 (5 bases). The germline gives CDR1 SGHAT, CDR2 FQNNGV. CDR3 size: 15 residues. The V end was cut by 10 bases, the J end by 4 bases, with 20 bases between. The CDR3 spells CAISGGRVLYNEQFF. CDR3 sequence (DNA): TGTGCCATTTCCGGCGGGCGAGTCCTATACAATGAGCAGTTCTTC.

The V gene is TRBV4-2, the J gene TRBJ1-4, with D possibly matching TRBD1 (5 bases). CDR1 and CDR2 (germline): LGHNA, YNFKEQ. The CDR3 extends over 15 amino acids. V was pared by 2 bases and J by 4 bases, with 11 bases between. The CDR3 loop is CASSQPTENNEKLFF. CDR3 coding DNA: TGTGCCAGCAGCCAACCGACAGAGAATAATGAAAAACTGTTTTTT.

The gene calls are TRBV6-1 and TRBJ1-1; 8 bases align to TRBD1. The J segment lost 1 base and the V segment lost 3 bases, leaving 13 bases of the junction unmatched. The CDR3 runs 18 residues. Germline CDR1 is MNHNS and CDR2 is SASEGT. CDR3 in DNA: TGTGCCAGCAGTGATCTAGGACAGGGCGCAAAGCCGAACACTGAAGCTTTCTTT. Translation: CASSDLGQGAKPNTEAFF.

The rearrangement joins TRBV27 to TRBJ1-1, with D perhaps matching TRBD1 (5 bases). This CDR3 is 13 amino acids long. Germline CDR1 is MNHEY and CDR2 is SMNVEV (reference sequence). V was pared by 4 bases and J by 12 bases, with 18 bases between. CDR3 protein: CASSSTGRGRTFF. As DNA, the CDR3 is TGTGCCAGCAGTTCTACAGGTCGAGGGAGGACTTTCTTT.

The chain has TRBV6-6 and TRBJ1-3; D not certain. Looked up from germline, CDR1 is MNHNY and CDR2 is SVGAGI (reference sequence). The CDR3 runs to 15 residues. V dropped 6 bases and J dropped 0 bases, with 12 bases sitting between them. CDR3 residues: CASSSGLISGNTIYF. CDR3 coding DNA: TGTGCCAGCAGCTCCGGACTGATCTCTGGAAACACCATATATTTT.

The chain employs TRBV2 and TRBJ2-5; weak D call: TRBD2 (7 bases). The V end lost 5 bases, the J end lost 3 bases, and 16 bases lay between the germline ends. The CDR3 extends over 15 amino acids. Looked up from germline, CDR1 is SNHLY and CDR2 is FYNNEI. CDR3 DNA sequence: TGTGCCAGCAGTCTCATGGGGGGGCGGGAAGAGACCCAGTACTTC. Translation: CASSLMGGREETQYF.

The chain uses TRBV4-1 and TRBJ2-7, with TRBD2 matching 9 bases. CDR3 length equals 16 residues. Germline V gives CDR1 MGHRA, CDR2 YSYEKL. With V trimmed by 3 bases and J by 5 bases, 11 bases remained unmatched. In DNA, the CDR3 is TGCGCCAGCAGCCAGGTTAGCGGGGGTTACGACAACGAGCAGTACTTC. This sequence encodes CASSQVSGGYDNEQYF.

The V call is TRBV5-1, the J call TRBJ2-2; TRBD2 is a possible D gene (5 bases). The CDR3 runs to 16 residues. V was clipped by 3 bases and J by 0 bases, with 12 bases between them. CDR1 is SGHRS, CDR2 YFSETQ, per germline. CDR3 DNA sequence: TGCGCCAGCAGCTGGGCGGGTGAGGCGAACACCGGGGAGCTGTTTTTT. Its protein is CASSWAGEANTGELFF.

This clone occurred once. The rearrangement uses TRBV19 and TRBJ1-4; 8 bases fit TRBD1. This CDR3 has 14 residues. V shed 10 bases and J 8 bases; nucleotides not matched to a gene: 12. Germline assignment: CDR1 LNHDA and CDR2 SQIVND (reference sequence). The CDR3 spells CATVGDRFDEKLFF. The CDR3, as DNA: TGTGCCACCGTAGGGGACAGGTTCGACGAAAAACTGTTTTTT.

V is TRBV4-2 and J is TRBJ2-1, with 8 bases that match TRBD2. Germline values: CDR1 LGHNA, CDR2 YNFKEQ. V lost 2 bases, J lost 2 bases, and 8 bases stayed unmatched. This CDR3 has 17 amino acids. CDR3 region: CASSQYPTGGTYNEQFF. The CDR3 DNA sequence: TGTGCCAGCAGCCAATATCCGACGGGGGGGACCTACAATGAGCAGTTCTTC.

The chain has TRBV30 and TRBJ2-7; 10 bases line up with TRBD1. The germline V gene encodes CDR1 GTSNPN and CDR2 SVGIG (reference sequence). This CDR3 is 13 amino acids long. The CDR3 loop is CAHGGDRGYEQYF. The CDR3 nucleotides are TGTGCTCACGGGGGGGACAGGGGCTACGAGCAGTACTTC.

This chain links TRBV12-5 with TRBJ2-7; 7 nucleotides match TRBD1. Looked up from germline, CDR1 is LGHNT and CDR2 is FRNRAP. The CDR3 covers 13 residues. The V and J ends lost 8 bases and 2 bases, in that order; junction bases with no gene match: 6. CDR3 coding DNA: TGTGCTAGTCGCAACAGGGGAGCCTACGAGCAGTACTTC. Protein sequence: CASRNRGAYEQYF. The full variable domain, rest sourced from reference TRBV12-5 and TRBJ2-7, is DARVTQTPRHKVTEMGQEVTMRCQPILGHNTVFWYRQTMMQGLELLAYFRNRAPLDDSGMPKDRFSAEMPDATLATLKIQPSEPRDSAVYFCASRNRGAYEQYFGPGTRLTVT.

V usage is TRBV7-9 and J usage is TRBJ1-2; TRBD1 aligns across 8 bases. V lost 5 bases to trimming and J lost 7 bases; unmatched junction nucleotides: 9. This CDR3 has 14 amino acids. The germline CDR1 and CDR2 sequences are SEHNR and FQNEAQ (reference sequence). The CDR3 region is CASSAGQGLGGYTF. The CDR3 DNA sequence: TGTGCCAGCAGCGCCGGACAGGGCCTGGGTGGCTACACCTTC.

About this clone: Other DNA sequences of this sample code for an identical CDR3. The CDR3, as DNA: TGTGCCAGCAGCTTAGCAGGGGTGGGCACCGGGGAGCTGTTTTTT. Protein: CASSLAGVGTGELFF. The chain uses TRBV7-2 and TRBJ2-2; D may be TRBD1 (5 bases). The V gene lost 0 bases and the J gene lost 4 bases, with 9 bases spanning the gap. CDR1 is SGHTA and CDR2 is FQGNSA in the germline V gene. This CDR3 spans 15 amino acids.

For the CDR3, the DNA is TGCGCCAGCAGTGAGACCGGGACAGGAGCCTACGAGCAGTACTTC. Translation gives CASSETGTGAYEQYF. The rearrangement joins TRBV10-1 to TRBJ2-7, with 8 bases aligning to TRBD1. With 2 bases clipped from V and 2 bases from J, the junction kept 5 bases outside the gene matches. This CDR3 is 15 amino acids long. Germline CDR1 reads WNHNN; CDR2 reads SYGVQD (reference sequence).

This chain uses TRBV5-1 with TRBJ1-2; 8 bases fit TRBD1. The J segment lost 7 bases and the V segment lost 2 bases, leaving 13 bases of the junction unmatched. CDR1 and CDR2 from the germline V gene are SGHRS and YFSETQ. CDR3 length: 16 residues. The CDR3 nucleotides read TGCGCCAGCAGCTTTGATTCCCTTGGACAGGGAGTTGGCTACACCTTC. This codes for CASSFDSLGQGVGYTF.

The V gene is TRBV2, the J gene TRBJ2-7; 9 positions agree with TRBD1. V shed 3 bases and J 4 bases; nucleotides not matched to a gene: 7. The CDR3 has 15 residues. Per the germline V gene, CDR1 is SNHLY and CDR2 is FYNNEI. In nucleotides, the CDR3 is TGTGCCAGCAGTGACGGGACAGGGAGGAGGTACGAGCAGTACTTC. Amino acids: CASSDGTGRRYEQYF.

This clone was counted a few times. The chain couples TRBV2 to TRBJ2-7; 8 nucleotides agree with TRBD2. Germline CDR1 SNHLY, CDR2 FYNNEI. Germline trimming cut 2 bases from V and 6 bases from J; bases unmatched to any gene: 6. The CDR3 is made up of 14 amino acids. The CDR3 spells CASSESSGRAEQYF. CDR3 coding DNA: TGTGCCAGCAGTGAATCCAGCGGGAGAGCCGAGCAGTACTTC. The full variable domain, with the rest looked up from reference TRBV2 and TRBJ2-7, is EPEVTQTPSHQVTQMGQEVILRCVPISNHLYFYWYRQILGQKVEFLVSFYNNEISEKSEIFDDQFSVERPDGSNFTLKIRSTKLEDSAMYFCASSESSGRAEQYFGPGTRLTVT.

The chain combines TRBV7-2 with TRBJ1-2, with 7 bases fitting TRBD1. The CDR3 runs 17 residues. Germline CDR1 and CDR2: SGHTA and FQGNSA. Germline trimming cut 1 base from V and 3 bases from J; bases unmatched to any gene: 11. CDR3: CASSLGAGGIQDYGYTF. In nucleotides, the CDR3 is TGTGCCAGCAGCTTAGGCGCAGGGGGAATACAAGACTATGGCTACACCTTC. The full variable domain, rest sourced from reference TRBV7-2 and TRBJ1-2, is GAGVSQSPSNKVTEKGKDVELRCDPISGHTALYWYRQSLGQGLEFLIYFQGNSAPDKSGLPSDRFSAERTGGSVSTLTIQRTQQEDSAVYLCASSLGAGGIQDYGYTFGSGTRLTVV.

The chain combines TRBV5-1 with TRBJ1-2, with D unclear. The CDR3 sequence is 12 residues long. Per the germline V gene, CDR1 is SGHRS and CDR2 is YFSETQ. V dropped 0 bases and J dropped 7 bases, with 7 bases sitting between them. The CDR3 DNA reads TGCGCCAGCAGCTTGGAGGAGGGTGGCTACACCTTC. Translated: CASSLEEGGYTF.

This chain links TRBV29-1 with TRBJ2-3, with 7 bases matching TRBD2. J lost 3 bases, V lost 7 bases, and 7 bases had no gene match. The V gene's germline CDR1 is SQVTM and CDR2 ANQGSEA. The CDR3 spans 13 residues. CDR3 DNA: TGCAGCGCCCAGCGCGGGGGAACAGATACGCAGTATTTT. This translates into CSAQRGGTDTQYF.

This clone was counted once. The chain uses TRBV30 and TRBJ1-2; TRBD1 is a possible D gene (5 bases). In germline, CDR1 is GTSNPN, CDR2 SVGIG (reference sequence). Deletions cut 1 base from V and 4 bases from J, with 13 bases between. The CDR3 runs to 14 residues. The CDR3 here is CAWSAGYGSYGYTF. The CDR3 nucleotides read TGTGCCTGGAGTGCAGGGTACGGTAGCTATGGCTACACCTTC. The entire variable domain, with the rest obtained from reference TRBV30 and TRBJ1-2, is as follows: SQTIHQWPATLVQPVGSPLSLECTVEGTSNPNLYWYRQAAGRGLQLLFYSVGIGQISSEVPQNLSASRPQDRQFILSSKKLLLSDSGFYLCAWSAGYGSYGYTFGSGTRLTVV.

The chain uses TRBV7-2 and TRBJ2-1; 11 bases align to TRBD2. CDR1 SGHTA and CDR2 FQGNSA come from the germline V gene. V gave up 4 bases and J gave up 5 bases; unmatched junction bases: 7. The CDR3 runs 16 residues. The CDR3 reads CASSSLAGGVDNEQFF. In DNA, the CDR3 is TGTGCCAGCAGCTCTTTAGCGGGGGGGGTTGACAATGAGCAGTTCTTC.

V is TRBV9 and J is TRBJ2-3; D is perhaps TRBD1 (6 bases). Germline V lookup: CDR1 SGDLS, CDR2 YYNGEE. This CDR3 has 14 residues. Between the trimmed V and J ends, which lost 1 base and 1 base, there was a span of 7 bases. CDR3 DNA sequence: TGTGCCAGCAGCGTAAAGGGGGGCACAGATACGCAGTATTTT. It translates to CASSVKGGTDTQYF. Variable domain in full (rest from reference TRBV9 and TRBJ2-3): DSGVTQTPKHLITATGQRVTLRCSPRSGDLSVYWYQQSLDQGLQFLIQYYNGEERAKGNILERFSAQQFPDLHSELNLSSLELGDSALYFCASSVKGGTDTQYFGPGTRLTVL.

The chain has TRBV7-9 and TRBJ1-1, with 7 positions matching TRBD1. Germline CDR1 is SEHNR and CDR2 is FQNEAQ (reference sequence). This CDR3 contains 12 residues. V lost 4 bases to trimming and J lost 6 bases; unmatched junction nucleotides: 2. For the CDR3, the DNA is TGTGCCAGCAGCTCCCAGGGGGCTGAAGCTTTCTTT. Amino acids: CASSSQGAEAFF.

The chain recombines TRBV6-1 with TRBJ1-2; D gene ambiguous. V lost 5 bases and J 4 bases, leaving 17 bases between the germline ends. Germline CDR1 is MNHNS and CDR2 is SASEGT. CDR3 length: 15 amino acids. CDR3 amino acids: CASSTLGSGSYGYTF. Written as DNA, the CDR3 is TGTGCCAGCAGTACCTTAGGGTCGGGATCCTATGGCTACACCTTC.

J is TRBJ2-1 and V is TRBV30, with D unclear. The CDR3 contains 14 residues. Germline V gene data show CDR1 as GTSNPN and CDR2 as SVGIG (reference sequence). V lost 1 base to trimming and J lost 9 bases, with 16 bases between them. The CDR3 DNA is TGTGCCTGGAGTGCGACGACTCTAATCGGTGAGCAGTTCTTC. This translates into CAWSATTLIGEQFF.